The 3 T cell receptor beta chains listed next were all sequenced from one sample in a study of cytomegalovirus exposure and HLA in healthy donors (TCRdb year 2017). Library prep was done by the immunoSEQ multiplex PCR assay. For the multiplex PCR, a mixture combining 60 forward primers for TCR Vbeta segments and 13 reverse primers for TCR Jbeta segments was used. Imported from immuneACCESS, the table was reduced by TCRdb to in-frame sequences with V and J called. These copies leave out some clones; in studies compared against another copy, an unresolved V gene accounts for under half, and the cause of the remainder is not known. The sample yields some 99,000 clones; almost 75% were counted once. The ten largest make up 8.4% of the sample. Sequencing input: PBMCs. The receptor source for this set is a man aged 35 to 55 in good health and CMV-seronegative.

The rearrangement joins TRBV6-6 to TRBJ1-1; a possible D gene is TRBD1 (6 bases). The CDR3 is made up of 15 amino acids. Germline CDR1 is MNHNY and CDR2 is SVGAGI (reference sequence). V was shortened by 6 bases and J by 1 base, with 15 bases between the two germline ends. CDR3 protein: CASRSPTGTNTEAFF. In DNA form, the CDR3 reads TGTGCCAGCAGGTCCCCCACAGGGACGAACACTGAAGCTTTCTTT.

This clone was seen a single time. At one end, the junction sequence differs from germline, possibly due to a read error. This sequence joins TRBV7-7 and TRBJ2-2; D unresolved. Germline V gene sequence: CDR1 SSHAT, CDR2 FNYEAQ (reference sequence). The CDR3 totals 13 residues. The DNA for the CDR3 is TGTGCTAGCAGCCCCAGACAATCCGGGGAGCTGTTTTTT. As protein: CASSPRQSGELFF.

This chain links TRBV27 with TRBJ2-7, with 8 nucleotides matching TRBD1. CDR3 length: 15 residues. Trimming took 5 bases from V and 5 from J; bases not matched to a gene: 11. The germline V gene has CDR1 MNHEY and CDR2 SMNVEV (reference sequence). CDR3 coding DNA: TGTGCCAGCAGTCATTCACCCCTGACAGGGGACGAGCAGTACTTC. Its protein product is CASSHSPLTGDEQYF.